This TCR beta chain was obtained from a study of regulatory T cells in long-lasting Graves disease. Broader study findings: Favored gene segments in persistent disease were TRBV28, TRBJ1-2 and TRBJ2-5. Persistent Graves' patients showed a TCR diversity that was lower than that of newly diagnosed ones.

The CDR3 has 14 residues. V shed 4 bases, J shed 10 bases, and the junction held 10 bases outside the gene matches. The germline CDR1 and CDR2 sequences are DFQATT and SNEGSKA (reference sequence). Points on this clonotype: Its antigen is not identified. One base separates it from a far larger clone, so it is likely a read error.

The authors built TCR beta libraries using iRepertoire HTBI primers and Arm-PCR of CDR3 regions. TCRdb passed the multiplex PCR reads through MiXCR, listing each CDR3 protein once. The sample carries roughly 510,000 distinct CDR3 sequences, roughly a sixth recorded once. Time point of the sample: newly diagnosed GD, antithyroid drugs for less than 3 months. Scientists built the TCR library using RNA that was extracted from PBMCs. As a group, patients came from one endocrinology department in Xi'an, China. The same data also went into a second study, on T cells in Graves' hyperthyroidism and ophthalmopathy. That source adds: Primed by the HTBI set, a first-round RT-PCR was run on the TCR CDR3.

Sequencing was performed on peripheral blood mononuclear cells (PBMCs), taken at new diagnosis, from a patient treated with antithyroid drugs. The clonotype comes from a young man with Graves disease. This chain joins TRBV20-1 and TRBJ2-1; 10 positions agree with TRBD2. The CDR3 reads CSATQAGGGYEQFF. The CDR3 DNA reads TGCAGTGCTACCCAAGCGGGAGGGGGCTACGAGCAGTTCTTC.